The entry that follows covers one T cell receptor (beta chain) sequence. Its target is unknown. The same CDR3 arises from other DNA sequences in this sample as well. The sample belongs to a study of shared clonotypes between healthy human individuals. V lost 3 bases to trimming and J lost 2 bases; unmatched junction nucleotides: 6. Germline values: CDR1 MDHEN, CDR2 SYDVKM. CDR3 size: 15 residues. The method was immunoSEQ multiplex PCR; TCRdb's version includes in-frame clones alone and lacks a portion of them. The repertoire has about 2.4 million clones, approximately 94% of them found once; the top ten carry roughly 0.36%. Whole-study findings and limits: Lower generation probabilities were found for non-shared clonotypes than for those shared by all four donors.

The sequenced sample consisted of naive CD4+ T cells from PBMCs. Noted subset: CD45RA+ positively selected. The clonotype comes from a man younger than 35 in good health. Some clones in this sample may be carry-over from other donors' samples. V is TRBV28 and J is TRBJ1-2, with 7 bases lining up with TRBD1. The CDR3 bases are TGTGCCAGCAGTTTCCCGGACAGGCCAAACTATGGCTACACCTTC. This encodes CASSFPDRPNYGYTF.